Presented here are 27 T cell receptor beta chains from one specimen sequenced in a study of T cells after yellow fever vaccination. MiXCR, applied by TCRdb to the 5' RACE reads, yields one record per CDR3 protein. The table records 150,000 to 200,000 distinct CDR3 sequences, 6.5% to 8.5% of them present only once. The specimen was CD4+ T cells sorted from PBMCs, collected 4 to 5 days after the first yellow fever vaccination. The receptors originated from a man between 18 and 35 years old who received the YFV17D yellow fever vaccine.

This sequence joins TRBV20-1 and TRBJ1-1; the match to TRBD1 covers 9 bases. Per germline, CDR1 DFQATT and CDR2 SNEGSKA (reference sequence). Unmatched junction bases numbered 3, after V lost 0 bases and J lost 1 base. CDR3 size: 15 residues. CDR3 in DNA: TGCAGTGCTAGAGACCCGGGACAGGGGAACACTGAAGCTTTCTTT. Protein: CSARDPGQGNTEAFF.

The sample holds a few counts of this clonotype. The rearrangement joins TRBV5-1 to TRBJ2-4, with D perhaps TRBD1 (6 bases). The CDR3 consists of 14 residues. V shed 0 bases and J shed 5 bases, with 9 bases lying between them. Per germline, CDR1 SGHRS and CDR2 YFSETQ. This CDR3 reads CASSLEQGENIQYF. As DNA, the CDR3 is TGCGCCAGCAGCTTGGAACAGGGAGAAAACATTCAGTACTTC.

This clonotype was observed at least ten times. The rearrangement joins TRBV20-1 to TRBJ1-2; a possible D gene is TRBD1 (5 bases). The CDR3 is 14 residues long. CDR1 is DFQATT and CDR2 is SNEGSKA in the germline V gene (reference sequence). Trimming removed 6 bases from V and 4 bases from J, with 18 bases in between. In DNA form, the CDR3 reads TGCAGTGCAACAAGGGGAGGGGACCTCTATGGCTACACCTTC. Protein sequence: CSATRGGDLYGYTF.

This clonotype turned up a few times. This sequence joins TRBV6-4 and TRBJ1-6, with D hard to call. CDR3 length: 15 residues. Trimming removed 3 bases at V and 9 bases at J, with 15 bases between. Germline V lookup: CDR1 MRHNA, CDR2 SNTAGT. CDR3 coding DNA: TGTGCCAGCAGTGAAAACGGCGGGGTCGCTTCACCCCTCCACTTT. Translation gives CASSENGGVASPLHF.

This clonotype was counted ten times or more. This chain joins TRBV7-2 and TRBJ2-2; D unresolved. With 1 base removed from V and 5 bases from J, the gap between germline ends came to 8 bases. The CDR3 consists of 14 residues. Looked up from germline, CDR1 is SGHTA and CDR2 is FQGNSA. For the CDR3, the DNA is TGTGCCAGCAGCTTAGGCCCCCAAACCGGGGAGCTGTTTTTT. Encoded protein: CASSLGPQTGELFF.

This clonotype was recorded at least ten times. The rearrangement joins TRBV7-9 to TRBJ2-4; TRBD1 matches at 11 bases. The CDR3 totals 14 residues. The germline V gene encodes CDR1 SEHNR and CDR2 FQNEAQ (reference sequence). The ends lost 0 bases at V and 11 bases at J; junction bases unmatched: 3. The CDR3 loop is CASSLAGQGAVQYF. The CDR3, as DNA: TGTGCCAGCAGCTTAGCTGGACAGGGGGCTGTTCAGTACTTC.

V gene TRBV10-3 combines with J gene TRBJ1-1; D remains unclear. The germline V gene encodes CDR1 ENHRY and CDR2 SYGVKD. V shed 3 bases and J shed 0 bases, with 8 bases lying between them. The CDR3 runs 14 residues. This CDR3 reads CAISDGLMNTEAFF. DNA for the CDR3: TGTGCCATCAGTGACGGGCTTATGAACACTGAAGCTTTCTTT.

As regards this clonotype: This may arise from a read error, as a much more abundant clone is one base away. This chain links TRBV6-1 with TRBJ2-2; D remains unclear. The CDR3 is made up of 14 amino acids. In germline, CDR1 is MNHNS, CDR2 SASEGT. CDR3 loop: CDSRKAPDTGELFF. As DNA, the CDR3 is TGTGACAGCAGAAAGGCCCCGGACACCGGGGAGCTGTTTTTT.

This clonotype was seen at least ten times. The gene calls are TRBV29-1 and TRBJ1-2; unclear D gene. The germline gives CDR1 SQVTM, CDR2 ANQGSEA. This CDR3 comprises 12 residues. V lost 7 bases, J lost 2 bases, and 11 bases lay in between. For the CDR3, the DNA is TGCAGCGCCGAAGATATGAACTATGGCTACACCTTC. Its translation: CSAEDMNYGYTF.

This clonotype was counted ten times or more. This chain's CDR3 is CASSQSGMNTEAFF. The DNA of the CDR3 is TGTGCCAGCAGCCAATCGGGGATGAACACTGAAGCTTTCTTT. This chain joins TRBV16 and TRBJ1-1; D not resolved. The CDR3 spans 14 residues. V was shortened by 0 bases and J by 0 bases, with 5 bases between the two germline ends. CDR1 is KGHSY and CDR2 is FQNENV in the germline V gene.

The chain joins TRBV28 to TRBJ2-7; 10 bases agree with TRBD1. The CDR3 loop spans 17 amino acids. Germline V gives CDR1 MDHEN, CDR2 SYDVKM. V was pared by 6 bases and J by 5 bases, with 16 bases of the junction left unmatched. In nucleotides, the CDR3 is TGTGCCAGCAGCTCGGGACAGGGGACCTACTCGCGGAACGAGCAGTACGTC. This sequence encodes CASSSGQGTYSRNEQYV.

The CDR3 reads CASSPPNWAWVLGDEQYF. CDR3 DNA: TGTGCCAGCAGCCCTCCTAATTGGGCATGGGTCTTAGGGGACGAGCAGTACTTC. The chain is built from TRBV14 and TRBJ2-7; D is possibly TRBD1 (5 bases). The CDR3 runs to 18 residues. Germline V gene data show CDR1 as SGHDN and CDR2 as FVKESK. The V and J ends lost 4 bases and 5 bases respectively, with 27 bases between them. Full variable domain (rest looked up from reference TRBV14 and TRBJ2-7): EAGVTQFPSHSVIEKGQTVTLRCDPISGHDNLYWYRRVMGKEIKFLLHFVKESKQDESGMPNNRFLAERTGGTYSTLKVQPAELEDSGVYFCASSPPNWAWVLGDEQYFGPGTRLTVT.

The chain joins TRBV7-8 to TRBJ1-2, with D uncertain. The germline V gene has CDR1 SGHVS and CDR2 FQNEAQ. Trimming removed 5 bases at V and 5 bases at J, with 12 bases between. This CDR3 region has 13 residues. In DNA form, the CDR3 reads TGTGCCAGCAGCCACTCGAGGCAGTATGGCTACACCTTC. This encodes CASSHSRQYGYTF.

In its sample, this clonotype was seen many times. The gene calls are TRBV5-1 and TRBJ2-7; D tentatively fits TRBD1 or TRBD2 (5 bases each). V was pared by 2 bases and J by 1 base, with 10 bases between. The CDR3 extends over 14 amino acids. The germline V gene encodes CDR1 SGHRS and CDR2 YFSETQ. CDR3 amino acids: CASSFVGGSYEQYV. Written as DNA, the CDR3 is TGCGCCAGCAGCTTCGTTGGGGGATCCTACGAGCAGTACGTC.

A word on this clonotype: This could be a read error, since a much larger clone is one nucleotide away. The V call is TRBV21-1, the J call TRBJ2-5; TRBD2 was called by the table and not checked on the DNA. TRBV21-1 is a recognized pseudogene. The CDR3 length is 16 residues. The CDR3 DNA reads as TGTGCCAGCAGCAAAGGTAGCGGGGGGCGACAAGAGACCCAGTACTTC. The encoded protein is CASSKGSGGRQETQYF.

This clonotype was observed many times. The rearrangement uses TRBV6-4 and TRBJ1-2; TRBD1 aligns across 8 bases. This CDR3 is 14 amino acids long. Trimming at V came to 6 bases and at J to 2 bases, leaving 5 bases not matched to a gene. The V gene's germline CDR1 is MRHNA and CDR2 SNTAGT. The CDR3 protein is CASSPTGGNYGYTF. The CDR3 DNA reads TGTGCCAGCAGCCCTACAGGGGGGAACTATGGCTACACCTTC.

This clonotype was observed at least ten times. The V call is TRBV7-9, the J call TRBJ1-1; D unresolved. Germline V lookup: CDR1 SEHNR, CDR2 FQNEAQ (reference sequence). V was cut by 1 base and J by 11 bases, with 8 bases left in between. The CDR3 length is 11 residues. The CDR3 DNA sequence: TGTGCCAGCAGCTTAGTGGGGTTGGCTTTCTTT. This codes for CASSLVGLAFF.

This clonotype was detected only once. This may come from a read error, since a much larger clone is one base off. This rearrangement joins TRBV5-1 to TRBJ2-1, with D perhaps TRBD1 (5 bases). V shed 4 bases and J shed 3 bases, with 17 bases lying between them. This CDR3 is 16 amino acids long. Per the germline V gene, CDR1 is SGHRS and CDR2 is YFSETQ. CDR3 bases: TGCGCCAGCAGCATGAGACAGTCTGGGCGCTACAATGAGCAGTTCTTC. Residues: CASSMRQSGRYNEQFF.

This clonotype was observed at least ten times. In nucleotides, the CDR3 is TGCGCCAGCAGCTTTGGACCTAACACCGGGGAGCTGTTTTTT. As protein: CASSFGPNTGELFF. The rearrangement joins TRBV5-1 to TRBJ2-2; D is uncertain. This CDR3 is 14 amino acids long. The V end was cut by 2 bases, the J end by 2 bases, with 7 bases between. Looked up from germline, CDR1 is SGHRS and CDR2 is YFSETQ.

Only a few counts were recorded for this clonotype. The genes are TRBV12-3 or TRBV12-4 and TRBJ2-2, with unresolved D. Trimming shortened V by 7 bases and J by 8 bases, and 14 bases separated the two germline ends. The CDR3 consists of 13 residues. The CDR3 is CASTVSGRGELFF. The CDR3 DNA follows: TGTGCCAGCACCGTCTCCGGCCGGGGGGAGCTGTTTTTT.

This clonotype was detected many times. The chain employs TRBV6-1 and TRBJ1-2; D is unresolved. V was shortened by 5 bases and J by 1 base, with 8 bases between the two germline ends. Germline V gives CDR1 MNHNS, CDR2 SASEGT. The CDR3 is made up of 13 amino acids. Here the CDR3 reads CASSPGSNYGYTF. CDR3 in DNA: TGTGCCAGCAGTCCGGGAAGTAACTATGGCTACACCTTC.

This clonotype was counted at least ten times. The chain employs TRBV7-2 and TRBJ2-7; 9 bases align to TRBD2. With 2 bases clipped from V and 0 bases from J, the junction kept 5 bases outside the gene matches. Germline values: CDR1 SGHTA, CDR2 FQGNSA. This CDR3 spans 16 amino acids. The CDR3 coding sequence is TGTGCCAGCAGCTTACGGGCAGCGGGGGGCTCCTACGAGCAGTACTTC. Its protein product is CASSLRAAGGSYEQYF.

This clonotype has a count of ten or more. V usage is TRBV5-1 and J usage is TRBJ1-1, with 8 bases that match TRBD1. The length of the CDR3 is 15 residues. Germline V gene sequence: CDR1 SGHRS, CDR2 YFSETQ. Losses at the gene ends were 4 bases for V and 1 base for J; bases not matched to a gene: 6. The CDR3 reads CASSGLDRGNTEAFF. The CDR3 DNA sequence: TGCGCCAGCAGCGGGCTAGACAGGGGGAACACTGAAGCTTTCTTT.

The sample holds a few counts of this clonotype. The genes are TRBV7-9 and TRBJ1-1; possible D gene TRBD1, 5 bases. CDR3 size: 14 residues. V shed 6 bases and J shed 8 bases, with 19 bases lying between them. Germline V gene lookup returns CDR1 SEHNR and CDR2 FQNEAQ (reference sequence). In nucleotides, the CDR3 is TGTGCCAGCAGGGCCACACTCCGACAGCTAGAAGCTTTCTTT. Its protein product is CASRATLRQLEAFF. Based on the CDR3 plus reference TRBV7-9 and TRBJ1-1, the full variable domain is DTGVSQNPRHKITKRGQNVTFRCDPISEHNRLYWYRQTLGQGPEFLTYFQNEAQLEKSRLLSDRFSAERPKGSFSTLEIQRTEQGDSAMYLCASRATLRQLEAFFGQGTRLTVV.

This clonotype has a count of ten or more. This chain links TRBV5-1 with TRBJ2-7, with D possibly TRBD2 on 5 matching bases. This CDR3 region has 14 residues. V was pared by 8 bases and J by 2 bases, with 17 bases between. Germline V gene sequence: CDR1 SGHRS, CDR2 YFSETQ. The CDR3 here is CASRGALNTYEQYF. The CDR3 DNA is TGCGCCAGTCGGGGAGCCCTAAACACCTACGAGCAGTACTTC.

This clonotype was counted ten times or more. The chain is built from TRBV5-1 and TRBJ1-4; D call uncertain. V lost 0 bases and J lost 8, with 8 bases in between. The germline V gene encodes CDR1 SGHRS and CDR2 YFSETQ. The CDR3 is 13 residues long. For the CDR3, the DNA is TGCGCCAGCAGCTTGGATCATCAGGAAAAACTGTTTTTT. It is translated as CASSLDHQEKLFF. Using reference TRBV5-1 and TRBJ1-4 for the parts outside the CDR3, the full variable domain is KAGVTQTPRYLIKTRGQQVTLSCSPISGHRSVSWYQQTPGQGLQFLFEYFSETQRNKGNFPGRFSGRQFSNSRSEMNVSTLELGDSALYLCASSLDHQEKLFFGSGTQLSVL.

This clonotype was picked up a small number of times. The chain is built from TRBV6-6 and TRBJ1-2; weak D call: TRBD1 (5 bases). Trimming removed 6 bases from V and 8 bases from J, with 16 bases in between. The CDR3 length is 13 residues. Looked up from germline, CDR1 is MNHNY and CDR2 is SVGAGI (reference sequence). The CDR3 DNA is TGTGCCAGCAGCTTCTCAGGGTTGGAAGGCTACACCTTC. As protein: CASSFSGLEGYTF.